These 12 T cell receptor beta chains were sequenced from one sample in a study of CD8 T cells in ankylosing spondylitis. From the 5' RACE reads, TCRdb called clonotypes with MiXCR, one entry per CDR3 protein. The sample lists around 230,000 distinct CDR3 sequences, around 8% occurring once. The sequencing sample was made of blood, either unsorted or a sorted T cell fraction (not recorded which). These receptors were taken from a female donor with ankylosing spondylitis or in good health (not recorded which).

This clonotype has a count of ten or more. As DNA, the CDR3 is TGCAGTGCTAGAGATTTAGCGGGAGTAATAAATGAGCAGTTCTTC. It specifies CSARDLAGVINEQFF. The rearrangement joins TRBV20-1 to TRBJ2-1; 9 bases are a match to TRBD2. Per the germline V gene, CDR1 is DFQATT and CDR2 is SNEGSKA (reference sequence). CDR3 length equals 15 residues. V was pared by 0 bases and J by 7 bases, with 7 bases of the junction left unmatched.

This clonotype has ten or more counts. CDR3 sequence reads: CASSNQVNTEAFF. DNA for the CDR3: TGTGCCAGCAGTAATCAGGTGAACACTGAAGCTTTCTTT. This chain joins TRBV7-3 and TRBJ1-1; D not resolved. Germline CDR1 and CDR2: SGHTA and FQGTGA. The CDR3 spans 13 residues. Trimming removed 6 bases at V and 0 bases at J, with 8 bases between.

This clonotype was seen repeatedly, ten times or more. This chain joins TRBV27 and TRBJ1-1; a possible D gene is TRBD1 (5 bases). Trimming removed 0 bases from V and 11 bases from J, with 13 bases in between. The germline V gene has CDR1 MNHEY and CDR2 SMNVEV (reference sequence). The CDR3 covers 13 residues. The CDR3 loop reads CASSLSVGWGAFF. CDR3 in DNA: TGTGCCAGCAGTTTATCGGTGGGGTGGGGCGCTTTCTTT.

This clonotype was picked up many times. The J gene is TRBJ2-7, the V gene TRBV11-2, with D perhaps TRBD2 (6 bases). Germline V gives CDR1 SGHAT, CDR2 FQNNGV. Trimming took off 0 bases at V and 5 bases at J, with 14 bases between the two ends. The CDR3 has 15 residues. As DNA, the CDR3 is TGTGCCAGCAGCTTAGACCCGGGAGAGGGGCACGAGCAGTACTTC. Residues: CASSLDPGEGHEQYF.

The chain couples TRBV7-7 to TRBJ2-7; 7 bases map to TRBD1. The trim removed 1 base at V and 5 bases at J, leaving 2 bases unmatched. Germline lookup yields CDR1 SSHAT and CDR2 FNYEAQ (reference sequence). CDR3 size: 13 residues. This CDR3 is CASSLDRGHEQYF. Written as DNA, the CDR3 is TGTGCCAGCAGCTTAGACAGGGGCCACGAGCAGTACTTC.

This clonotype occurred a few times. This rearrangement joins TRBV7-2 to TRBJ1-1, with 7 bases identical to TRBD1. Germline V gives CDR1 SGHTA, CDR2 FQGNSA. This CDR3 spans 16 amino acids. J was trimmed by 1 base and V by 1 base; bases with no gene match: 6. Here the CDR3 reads CASSLEQGRGNTEAFF. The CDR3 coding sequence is TGTGCCAGCAGCTTAGAACAGGGGCGGGGGAACACTGAAGCTTTCTTT.

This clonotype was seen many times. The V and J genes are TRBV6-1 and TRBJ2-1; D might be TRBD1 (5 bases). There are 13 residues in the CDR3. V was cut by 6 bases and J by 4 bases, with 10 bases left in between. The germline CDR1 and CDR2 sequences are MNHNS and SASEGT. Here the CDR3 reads CASSPRGYNEQFF. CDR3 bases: TGTGCCAGCAGCCCTAGGGGTTACAATGAGCAGTTCTTC.

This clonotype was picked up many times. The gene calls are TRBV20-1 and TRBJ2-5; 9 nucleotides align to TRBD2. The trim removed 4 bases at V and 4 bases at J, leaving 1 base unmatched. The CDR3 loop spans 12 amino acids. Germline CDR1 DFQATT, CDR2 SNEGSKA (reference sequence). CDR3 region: CSAKLAGETQYF. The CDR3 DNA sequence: TGCAGTGCTAAACTAGCGGGAGAGACCCAGTACTTC.

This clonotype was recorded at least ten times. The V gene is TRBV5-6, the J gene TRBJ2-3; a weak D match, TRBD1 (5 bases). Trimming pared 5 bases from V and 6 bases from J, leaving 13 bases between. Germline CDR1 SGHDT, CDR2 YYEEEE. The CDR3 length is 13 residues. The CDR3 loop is CASRDTNTDTQYF. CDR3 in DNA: TGTGCCAGCAGGGACACAAATACGGATACGCAGTATTTT. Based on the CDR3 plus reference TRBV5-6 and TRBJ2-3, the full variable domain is DAGVTQSPTHLIKTRGQQVTLRCSPKSGHDTVSWYQQALGQGPQFIFQYYEEEERQRGNFPDRFSGHQFPNYSSELNVNALLLGDSALYLCASRDTNTDTQYFGPGTRLTVL.

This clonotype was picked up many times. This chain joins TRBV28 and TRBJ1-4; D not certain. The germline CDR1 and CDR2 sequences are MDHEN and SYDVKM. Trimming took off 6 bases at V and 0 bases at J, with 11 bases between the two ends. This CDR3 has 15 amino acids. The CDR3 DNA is TGTGCCAGCAGCCCCATAAGGTCAACTAATGAAAAACTGTTTTTT. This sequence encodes CASSPIRSTNEKLFF.

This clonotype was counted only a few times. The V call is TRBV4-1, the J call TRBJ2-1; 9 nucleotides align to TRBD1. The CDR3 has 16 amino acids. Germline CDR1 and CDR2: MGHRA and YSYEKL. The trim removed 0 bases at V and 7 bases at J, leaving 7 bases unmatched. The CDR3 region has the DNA TGCGCCAGCAGCCAAGAAGGGACAGGGTATACAAATGAGCAGTTCTTC. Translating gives CASSQEGTGYTNEQFF.

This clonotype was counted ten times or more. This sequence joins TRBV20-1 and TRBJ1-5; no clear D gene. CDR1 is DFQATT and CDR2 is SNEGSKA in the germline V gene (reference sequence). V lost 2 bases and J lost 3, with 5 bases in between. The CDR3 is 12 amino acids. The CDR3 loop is CSARRSNQPQHF. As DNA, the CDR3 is TGCAGTGCTAGACGCTCCAATCAGCCCCAGCATTTT.